A selection of T cell receptor beta chains follows, all from one sample in a study of neurological immune-mediated disorders. TCRdb re-analysed the 5' RACE reads in MiXCR, keeping a single row per CDR3 protein. The data show about 50,000 distinct CDR3 sequences, about 3% seen once. What was sequenced was PBMCs. The receptors here all came from a man between 35 and 55 years old with multiple sclerosis. Each CDR3 is given with its conserved first and last residue. The order of the fields is CDR3 protein, CDR3 DNA, CDR3 length, V gene, D gene, J gene, clone size. A D gene is named only where the DNA matches it firmly. The size entry is marked missing in some rows and otherwise reads once, few, many or a size class.

cdr3_aa: CASSLEAGPSGNTIYF
cdr3_nt: TGCGCCAGCAGCTTGGAGGCAGGTCCTTCTGGAAACACCATATATTTT
cdr3_length: 16
v_call: TRBV5-1
d_call: -
j_call: TRBJ1-3
clone_size: many

cdr3_aa: CAISARGRNGELFF
cdr3_nt: TGTGCCATCTCGGCCCGGGGGCGGAACGGGGAGCTGTTTTTT
cdr3_length: 14
v_call: TRBV10-3
d_call: -
j_call: TRBJ2-2
clone_size: many

cdr3_aa: CASSVLAGSTDTQYF
cdr3_nt: TGTGCCAGCAGCGTACTAGCGGGGAGCACAGATACGCAGTATTTT
cdr3_length: 15
v_call: TRBV14
d_call: TRBD2
j_call: TRBJ2-3
clone_size: many

cdr3_aa: CATSFHRGTEAFF
cdr3_nt: TGTGCCACCAGCTTCCACAGGGGCACTGAAGCTTTCTTT
cdr3_length: 13
v_call: TRBV15
d_call: TRBD1
j_call: TRBJ1-1
clone_size: many

cdr3_aa: CASSQDNSGNEQFF
cdr3_nt: TGCGCCAGCAGCCAAGATAATTCCGGCAATGAGCAGTTCTTC
cdr3_length: 14
v_call: TRBV4-1
d_call: -
j_call: TRBJ2-1
clone_size: many

cdr3_aa: CSVIFTEAFF
cdr3_nt: TGCAGCGTTATCTTCACTGAAGCTTTCTTT
cdr3_length: 10
v_call: TRBV29-1
d_call: -
j_call: TRBJ1-1
clone_size: many

cdr3_aa: CASSWGTAGGYTF
cdr3_nt: TGTGCCAGCAGCTGGGGGACAGCGGGAGGCTACACCTTC
cdr3_length: 13
v_call: TRBV5-5
d_call: TRBD1
j_call: TRBJ1-2
clone_size: many

cdr3_aa: CASSQTRGATPYEQYF
cdr3_nt: TGTGCCAGCAGCCAAACCAGGGGCGCTACCCCCTACGAGCAGTACTTC
cdr3_length: 16
v_call: TRBV3-1
d_call: -
j_call: TRBJ2-7
clone_size: few

cdr3_aa: CSVSTYATSYEQYF
cdr3_nt: TGCAGCGTTTCAACGTACGCTACCTCCTACGAGCAGTACTTC
cdr3_length: 14
v_call: TRBV29-1
d_call: -
j_call: TRBJ2-7
clone_size: many

cdr3_aa: CASSLTAKSYEQYF
cdr3_nt: TGTGCCAGCAGTCTCACAGCAAAATCCTACGAGCAGTACTTC
cdr3_length: 14
v_call: TRBV9
d_call: -
j_call: TRBJ2-7
clone_size: few

cdr3_aa: CASSQGAGSPTDTQYF
cdr3_nt: TGTGCCAGCAGCCAAGGGGCGGGCAGTCCCACAGATACGCAGTATTTT
cdr3_length: 16
v_call: TRBV3-1
d_call: -
j_call: TRBJ2-3
clone_size: many

cdr3_aa: CASSFLGGQETQYF
cdr3_nt: TGTGCCAGCAGTTTCTTAGGGGGACAAGAGACCCAGTACTTC
cdr3_length: 14
v_call: TRBV27
d_call: -
j_call: TRBJ2-5
clone_size: many

cdr3_aa: CASSPLWGRDEQFF
cdr3_nt: TGTGCCAGCAGCCCCCTATGGGGAAGGGATGAGCAGTTCTTC
cdr3_length: 14
v_call: TRBV28
d_call: -
j_call: TRBJ2-1
clone_size: many

cdr3_aa: CASSFGYINQPQNF
cdr3_nt: TGTGCCAGCAGTTTTGGGTATATCAATCAGCCCCAGAATTTT
cdr3_length: 14
v_call: TRBV27
d_call: -
j_call: TRBJ1-5
clone_size: -

cdr3_aa: CASSYPPYEQYF
cdr3_nt: TGCGCCAGCAGCTATCCCCCTTACGAGCAGTACTTC
cdr3_length: 12
v_call: TRBV5-1
d_call: -
j_call: TRBJ2-7
clone_size: many

cdr3_aa: CASSQGLPPDTQYF
cdr3_nt: TGTGCCAGCAGTCAGGGACTGCCCCCAGATACGCAGTATTTT
cdr3_length: 14
v_call: TRBV7-3
d_call: -
j_call: TRBJ2-3
clone_size: many

cdr3_aa: CASSQGDRGHTEAFF
cdr3_nt: TGTGCCAGCAGCCAAGGAGACAGGGGGCACACTGAAGCTTTCTTT
cdr3_length: 15
v_call: TRBV14
d_call: TRBD1
j_call: TRBJ1-1
clone_size: many

cdr3_aa: CSALRAGKNYGYTF
cdr3_nt: TGCAGTGCTCTCCGGGCAGGGAAGAACTATGGCTACACCTTC
cdr3_length: 14
v_call: TRBV20-1
d_call: -
j_call: TRBJ1-2
clone_size: many

cdr3_aa: CASSVAGTDYSNQPQNF
cdr3_nt: TGTGCCAGCAGTGTGGCCGGGACAGATTATAGCAATCAGCCCCAGAATTTT
cdr3_length: 17
v_call: TRBV6-5
d_call: TRBD1
j_call: TRBJ1-5
clone_size: few

cdr3_aa: CASSLGPGQEHNEQFF
cdr3_nt: TGCGCCAGCAGCCTTGGACCGGGACAGGAACACAATGAGCAGTTCTTC
cdr3_length: 16
v_call: TRBV5-1
d_call: TRBD1
j_call: TRBJ2-1
clone_size: many

cdr3_aa: CASSLTGGNQPQNF
cdr3_nt: TGTGCCAGCAGCTTAACAGGGGGCAATCAGCCCCAGAATTTT
cdr3_length: 14
v_call: TRBV12-3/TRBV12-4
d_call: TRBD1
j_call: TRBJ1-5
clone_size: -

cdr3_aa: CASRRPPRQYF
cdr3_nt: TGTGCCAGCAGGAGACCCCCTCGGCAGTACTTC
cdr3_length: 11
v_call: TRBV6-5
d_call: -
j_call: TRBJ2-7
clone_size: many

cdr3_aa: CASSPSGQGNTEAFF
cdr3_nt: TGTGCCAGCAGCCCATCTGGGCAGGGGAACACTGAAGCTTTCTTT
cdr3_length: 15
v_call: TRBV7-3
d_call: -
j_call: TRBJ1-1
clone_size: many

cdr3_aa: CASSAPSSGNTIYF
cdr3_nt: TGTGCCAGCTCCGCTCCGTCCTCTGGAAACACCATATATTTT
cdr3_length: 14
v_call: TRBV3-1
d_call: -
j_call: TRBJ1-3
clone_size: many

cdr3_aa: CASSLSSGGYEQYF
cdr3_nt: TGTGCCAGCAGTTTAAGTAGCGGGGGGTACGAGCAGTACTTC
cdr3_length: 14
v_call: TRBV12-3/TRBV12-4
d_call: TRBD2
j_call: TRBJ2-7
clone_size: many

cdr3_aa: CASSSTGNQPQHF
cdr3_nt: TGTGCCAGCAGTTCCACAGGGAATCAGCCCCAGCATTTT
cdr3_length: 13
v_call: TRBV12-3/TRBV12-4
d_call: -
j_call: TRBJ1-5
clone_size: many

cdr3_aa: CASSYRPGQSLANYGYTF
cdr3_nt: TGTGCCAGCAGCTATCGTCCGGGACAGTCTTTAGCTAACTATGGCTACACCTTC
cdr3_length: 18
v_call: TRBV7-2
d_call: TRBD1
j_call: TRBJ1-2
clone_size: many

cdr3_aa: CASSPGTGKTNYGYTF
cdr3_nt: TGTGCCAGCAGTCCCGGGACAGGGAAGACTAACTATGGCTACACCTTC
cdr3_length: 16
v_call: TRBV27
d_call: TRBD1
j_call: TRBJ1-2
clone_size: many

cdr3_aa: CANTWGGNTGELFF
cdr3_nt: TGTGCCAATACCTGGGGGGGGAACACCGGGGAGCTGTTTTTT
cdr3_length: 14
v_call: TRBV12-3/TRBV12-4
d_call: TRBD2
j_call: TRBJ2-2
clone_size: many

cdr3_aa: CASSQLREDTQYF
cdr3_nt: TGTGCCAGCAGCCAACTAAGGGAGGATACGCAGTATTTT
cdr3_length: 13
v_call: TRBV7-2
d_call: -
j_call: TRBJ2-3
clone_size: -

cdr3_aa: CASTFDSPYNSPLNF
cdr3_nt: TGTGCCAGCACCTTCGACAGCCCATATAATTCACCCCTCAACTTT
cdr3_length: 15
v_call: TRBV18
d_call: -
j_call: TRBJ1-6
clone_size: few

cdr3_aa: CASSPGRDNEQFF
cdr3_nt: TGTGCCAGCTCACCAGGGCGGGACAATGAGCAGTTCTTC
cdr3_length: 13
v_call: TRBV7-2
d_call: -
j_call: TRBJ2-1
clone_size: many

cdr3_aa: CASSLLGSGREETQYF
cdr3_nt: TGTGCCAGCAGCTTGTTGGGTTCGGGGAGGGAAGAGACCCAGTACTTC
cdr3_length: 16
v_call: TRBV5-6
d_call: TRBD2
j_call: TRBJ2-5
clone_size: many

cdr3_aa: CASSFTGTSGGSDTQYF
cdr3_nt: TGTGCCAGCAGCTTTACCGGGACTAGCGGGGGGTCGGATACGCAGTATTTT
cdr3_length: 17
v_call: TRBV7-2
d_call: TRBD2
j_call: TRBJ2-3
clone_size: many

cdr3_aa: CASSPRPGTLPNTGELFF
cdr3_nt: TGTGCCAGCAGCCCCCGCCCTGGGACTTTGCCGAACACCGGGGAGCTGTTTTTT
cdr3_length: 18
v_call: TRBV9
d_call: -
j_call: TRBJ2-2
clone_size: many

cdr3_aa: CASSGTGEGEKLFF
cdr3_nt: TGTGCCAGCAGCGGAACAGGGGAAGGAGAAAAACTGTTTTTT
cdr3_length: 14
v_call: TRBV5-5
d_call: TRBD1
j_call: TRBJ1-4
clone_size: many

cdr3_aa: CASSLSTGELFF
cdr3_nt: TGTGCCAGCAGCCTTTCTACCGGGGAGCTGTTTTTT
cdr3_length: 12
v_call: TRBV3-1
d_call: -
j_call: TRBJ2-2
clone_size: many

cdr3_aa: CASSRTGGDTDTQYF
cdr3_nt: TGTGCCAGCAGTCGGACAGGGGGGGACACAGATACGCAGTATTTT
cdr3_length: 15
v_call: TRBV6-6
d_call: TRBD1
j_call: TRBJ2-3
clone_size: many

cdr3_aa: CASSLWQGLGDTQYF
cdr3_nt: TGTGCCAGCAGTTTATGGCAGGGGCTGGGAGATACGCAGTATTTT
cdr3_length: 15
v_call: TRBV27
d_call: -
j_call: TRBJ2-3
clone_size: -

cdr3_aa: CSARRDRGTEAFF
cdr3_nt: TGCAGTGCTAGGAGGGACAGGGGCACTGAAGCTTTCTTT
cdr3_length: 13
v_call: TRBV20-1
d_call: TRBD1
j_call: TRBJ1-1
clone_size: many

cdr3_aa: CASSKGSGGAADTQYF
cdr3_nt: TGTGCCAGCAGCAAAGGTAGCGGGGGGGCCGCTGATACGCAGTATTTT
cdr3_length: 16
v_call: TRBV21-1
d_call: -
j_call: TRBJ2-3
clone_size: many

cdr3_aa: CASSAGVGYTQYF
cdr3_nt: TGTGCCAGCAGCGCCGGAGTGGGATATACGCAGTATTTT
cdr3_length: 13
v_call: TRBV9
d_call: -
j_call: TRBJ2-3
clone_size: many

cdr3_aa: CSASPYRGQVYGYTF
cdr3_nt: TGCAGTGCTAGTCCCTACAGGGGGCAGGTCTATGGCTACACCTTC
cdr3_length: 15
v_call: TRBV20-1
d_call: TRBD1
j_call: TRBJ1-2
clone_size: many

cdr3_aa: CASSLHDARQKFSYEQYF
cdr3_nt: TGCGCCAGCAGCCTACACGACGCTCGACAGAAGTTCTCTTATGAGCAGTACTTC
cdr3_length: 18
v_call: TRBV5-1
d_call: -
j_call: TRBJ2-7
clone_size: many

cdr3_aa: CVSSGTDLGHTEAFF
cdr3_nt: TGTGTCAGCAGCGGGACCGACCTAGGACACACTGAAGCTTTCTTT
cdr3_length: 15
v_call: TRBV11-2
d_call: -
j_call: TRBJ1-1
clone_size: -

cdr3_aa: CASRGQLYYGYTF
cdr3_nt: TGTGCCAGCAGGGGACAGCTTTACTATGGCTACACCTTC
cdr3_length: 13
v_call: TRBV6-5
d_call: TRBD1
j_call: TRBJ1-2
clone_size: many

cdr3_aa: CASSPGGGLSYEQYF
cdr3_nt: TGTGCCAGCTCCCCAGGAGGGGGCCTCTCCTACGAGCAGTACTTC
cdr3_length: 15
v_call: TRBV6-5
d_call: -
j_call: TRBJ2-7
clone_size: many

cdr3_aa: CATSDPGTERTGELFF
cdr3_nt: TGTGCCACCAGTGATCCTGGGACAGAGCGGACCGGGGAGCTGTTTTTT
cdr3_length: 16
v_call: TRBV24-1
d_call: TRBD1
j_call: TRBJ2-2
clone_size: many